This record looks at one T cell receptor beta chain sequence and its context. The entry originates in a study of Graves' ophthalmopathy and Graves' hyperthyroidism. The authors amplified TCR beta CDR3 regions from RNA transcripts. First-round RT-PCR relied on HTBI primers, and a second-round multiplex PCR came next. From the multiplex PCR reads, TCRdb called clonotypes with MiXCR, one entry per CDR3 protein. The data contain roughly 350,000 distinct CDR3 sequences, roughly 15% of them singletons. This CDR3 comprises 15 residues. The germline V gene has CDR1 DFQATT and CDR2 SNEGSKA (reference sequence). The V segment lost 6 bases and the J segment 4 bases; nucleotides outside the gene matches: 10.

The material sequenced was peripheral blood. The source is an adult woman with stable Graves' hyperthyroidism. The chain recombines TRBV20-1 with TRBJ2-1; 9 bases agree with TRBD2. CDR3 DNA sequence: TGCAGTGCCCAATCGACTAGCGGTTTATACAATGAGCAGTTCTTC. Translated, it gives CSAQSTSGLYNEQFF.